This T cell receptor beta chain was recorded in a study of cytomegalovirus exposure and HLA in healthy donors (dated by TCRdb to about 2017). Turning to the overall study: According to an earlier analysis of a few hundred of the donors, some 180 million T cells yielded roughly 110 million unique TCR beta sequences and approximately 300 Gb of sequence data. Every repertoire in the discovery cohort had been generated on one and the same sequencing platform. An early release that covered some 640 HLA-typed donors contained around 330 gigabases of sequencing data and approximately 85 million unique TCR sequences. In a later analysis, previously published TCR beta repertoires from 666 donors were re-analyzed and high-resolution HLA genotyping was added so that TCR occurrence patterns could be studied. Among the roughly 410 genotyped donors, 81% belonged to the genetic ancestry cluster associated with self-reported Caucasian donors. On average, around 230,000 unique TCR beta nucleotide sequences were sequenced per donor among several hundred genotyped donors of the cohort, with roughly 18% of those sequences being non-productive. The study combined high-throughput TCR immunosequencing, statistical association of individual TCRs with disease status, and machine learning to predict cytomegalovirus infection status. The study profiled the T cell repertoires of 500 to 800 subjects by immunosequencing and related them to cytomegalovirus serostatus. The study aimed to test whether signatures of past pathogen exposure could be identified by cataloging public T cell receptors. An earlier analysis of approximately 630 of the donors applied high-throughput TCR beta sequencing to assess whether each TCR beta V gene segment acted as functional or pseudogenic. Class I and class II HLA loci were covered by the typing at four-digit resolution. A later genetic analysis used genome-wide SNP genotypes for 398 of the 666 donors, treating that subset as a discovery cohort. Besides the first cohort of roughly 640 subjects, a separate validation cohort made up of 95 to 150 different subjects was used. Several DR-DQ haplotypes were handled as single units for association and clustering, since linkage in the cohort was strong. The number of donors typed differed by locus, with roughly 620-630 for A, B, C, DRB1 and DQB1, approximately 500 for DQA1, 606 for DPA1, and some 440 for DPB1. In the later analysis, no new phenotypic data were used to find candidate immune exposures; instead, reliance was placed on TCR beta sequences and their occurrence across donors. Donor age, sex, ethnicity and CMV serostatus were compiled alongside the repertoire data. Broad study findings and their caveats: Across donors, most TCR sequences were observed very rarely, whereas some public TCRs were present in many individuals. Most CMV-associated TCR beta chains appeared to be HLA-restricted in a later analysis, and the HLA associations seemed to be driven largely by CMV exposure. In vitro tests confirmed that a few of the cytomegalovirus-associated TCR beta chains recognize cytomegalovirus antigens. In an earlier analysis of 587 of the donors, most TCR beta V segments appeared in productive rearrangements about 87% or about 30% of the time, broadly matching IMGT annotations. Some IMGT-functional V segments, including TRBV6-2 and TRBV6-3, could not be distinguished by the 87-base-pair reads and were therefore excluded. The only immune exposure information available for the cohort was CMV serostatus. A later analysis reported that several top co-occurrence clusters appeared linked to parvovirus B19, influenza, CMV and Epstein-Barr virus. An association between a missense DCLRE1C variant and V-gene and J-gene trimming of TCR beta chains was found in a later genetic analysis and replicated in an independent cohort. Strong co-occurrence of HLA alleles, especially DR and DQ, made assigning TCR associations to individual alleles difficult. A later analysis found that TCR association rates varied across HLA loci, with DRB1 alleles showing the most associated TCRs and HLA-C alleles the fewest. A further reported finding was that TCR beta sequences accurately predicted the HLA-A and HLA-B alleles for most subjects in the first cohort. Roughly uniform sequencing depth across donors was assumed in presence/absence analyses, although this assumption may not hold. Linkage disequilibrium might explain the correlated functional status among segregating V segments, but an unknown experimental factor could not be excluded. It was suggested by the authors that the approach could potentially be generalized to other disease states and immunological phenotypes. Cytomegalovirus status was reported to be diagnosed by the classifier with high specificity and sensitivity in both the original and validation cohorts. In a later analysis, HLA-associated TCR beta chains were found to be more clonally expanded and to have lower generation probabilities than equally common non-associated chains. The sequencing pipeline was judged likely to have produced a cluster of highly shared sequence variants as a technical artifact. Because HLA typing was missing for some donors at each locus, association tests included only the typed subset. In a later genetic analysis, fewer N-insertions in productive TCRs were reported among donors in an Asian-associated ancestry cluster than the approximately 710-donor mean. This cohort had only TCR beta chains sequenced, and the lack of alpha or paired-chain data limited which features could be detected. A total of about 150 TCR beta chains were listed by the study as associated with cytomegalovirus. In a later analysis, 15,000 to 20,000 TCR beta sequences were associated with specific HLA alleles at a false discovery rate of 0.05. Because counts were too low, around 17 rarely observed V segments, including chromosome 9 orphons, were left out of the earlier analysis of several hundred of the donors.

The library was generated by the immunoSEQ multiplex PCR assay. A mixture of 60 forward primers for TCR Vbeta segments and 13 reverse primers for TCR Jbeta segments was used in the multiplex PCR. Amplification of the CDR3 region of rearranged TCR beta genes was performed with a multiplex PCR assay on genomic DNA. The amplified TCR beta libraries were sequenced on the Illumina HiSeq System as 87-base-pair reads. Per the authors' processing: In a later analysis, 70 million to 95 million unique TCR beta chains were counted across the 650 to 750 repertoires, and around 10 million of these chains were shared by at least two donors. To remove PCR and sequencing errors, raw reads were error-corrected and collapsed into unique sequences using a nearest-neighbor algorithm that merged closely related sequences. V, D and J gene segments were assigned by aligning CDR3 sequences to IMGT reference sequences. For a sequence to be retained, a match of at least six nucleotides to both a V gene segment and a J gene segment was required. A rearrangement counted as productive if the CDR3 had no stop codons and remained in frame with V and J, and every other rearrangement counted as non-productive. CDR3 was defined according to IMGT convention as the region running from the second conserved V-encoded cysteine to the conserved J-encoded phenylalanine. In an earlier analysis of just under 600 of the donors, sequences lacking an unambiguous match to a single V gene segment were excluded. In an earlier analysis of several hundred of the donors, V segments were called functional above 56.7% productive rearrangements and were called segregating when the between-donor standard deviation exceeded 5%. To diagnose cytomegalovirus status from the catalog of TCR beta chain sequences, a statistical classification framework was built. In a later analysis, TCR nucleotide sequences were compared against IMGT/GENE-DB human TR gene sequences so that V and J genes could be assigned. The TCRdist pipeline was used in a later analysis to assign CDR3 sequences and most-parsimonious VDJ recombination scenarios. In a later analysis, every TCR beta chain was defined by the combination of its CDR3 amino acid sequence and its V-gene family, and reads without a unique V-gene family were dropped. To address suspected cross-contamination and a sequencing artifact, a later analysis removed 592 highly shared, low-generation-probability nucleotide sequences. In a later analysis, a clonal expansion index was calculated for each public chain from normalized within-repertoire ranks of inferred template counts. Generation probabilities in a later analysis came from a VDJ recombination model fitted to out-of-frame rearrangements, and those results were checked against IGoR. A later analysis scored TCR-TCR, TCR-HLA and TCR-CMV co-occurrence with hypergeometric tests, applying a repertoire-size bias correction to TCR pairs. False discovery rates were estimated in a later analysis by permuting HLA or CMV assignments 20 times. In a later analysis, co-occurring TCRs were grouped with DBSCAN, and TCRdist sequence similarity was added when clustering was performed within HLA-allele-positive subsets. Repertoires with fewer than 30,000 or more than 120,000 public chains were left out of co-occurrence clustering, as were about 5 repertoires with anomalous nucleotide sharing. The clones in this table, taken by TCRdb from immuneACCESS, are in-frame only. Not every clone is retained; where verified, under half of the shortfall comes from an unresolved V gene, and the cause of the rest is unknown. Clonal size and the V and J genes are those of that table, whereas D and trimming came from the DNA. Here the sample has 95,000 to 150,000 clones; more than 70% occur a single time. Around 8.5% of the sample is in the top ten clones.

The cohort consisted of hundreds of healthy bone marrow donors. All cohort members were sampled while nominally healthy, although unrecorded immune exposures were likely present. The donor tested CMV seropositive and was one of the 289 seropositive cohort members. A peripheral blood sample was collected from each donor, and TCR beta sequencing was performed on peripheral blood mononuclear cells. The Qiagen DNeasy Blood Extraction Kit was used to extract genomic DNA from the blood cell samples. Trimming at the junction amounts to 4 bases on V and 3 bases on J, and the germline ends lie 6 bases apart. Inclusive of the bounding cysteine and phenylalanine, the CDR3 is 12 residues long. CDR3 DNA only is kept here, 36 bases in frame from base 1. CDR1 LNHDA and CDR2 SQIVND were looked up in the germline V gene (reference sequence). On this clone itself: The antigen this receptor binds is unknown. Per-base quality was not reported, and no clone a single base away is much larger than it.

The origin of this receptor is a woman between 45 and 60 years old in good health and CMV-seropositive. Recombination connected TRBV19 to TRBJ1-2, with the D gene uncertain. The specimen was PBMCs. DNA sequence: TGTGCCAGTAGTAACCGGTACTATGGCTACACCTTC. Translated, this is CASSNRYYGYTF.